This note documents a single T cell receptor (beta chain) sequence. The CDR3 is 17 amino acids. Germline V CDR1 and CDR2: MNHNS, SASEGT. The V gene end was trimmed by 1 base and the J gene end by 2 bases; junction bases not matched to a gene: 7. Data came from immunoSEQ multiplex PCR; TCRdb stores just in-frame clones and leaves some out. The data contain 50,000 to 75,000 clones, about 94% of them seen just once; the ten biggest clones take up roughly 2.6%. This sample was included in a study of T cell changes during pregnancy in multiple sclerosis. The receptor's source is a female donor with multiple sclerosis, enrolled in a pregnancy study. The sequencing here drew on CD8+ T cells from peripheral blood mononuclear cells, taken in the third trimester of pregnancy. This chain links TRBV6-1 with TRBJ2-3, with 9 bases fitting TRBD2. DNA for the CDR3: TGTGCCAGCAGTGAAGATACGGGGACTAGCTTCACAGATACGCAGTATTTT. Its translation: CASSEDTGTSFTDTQYF.